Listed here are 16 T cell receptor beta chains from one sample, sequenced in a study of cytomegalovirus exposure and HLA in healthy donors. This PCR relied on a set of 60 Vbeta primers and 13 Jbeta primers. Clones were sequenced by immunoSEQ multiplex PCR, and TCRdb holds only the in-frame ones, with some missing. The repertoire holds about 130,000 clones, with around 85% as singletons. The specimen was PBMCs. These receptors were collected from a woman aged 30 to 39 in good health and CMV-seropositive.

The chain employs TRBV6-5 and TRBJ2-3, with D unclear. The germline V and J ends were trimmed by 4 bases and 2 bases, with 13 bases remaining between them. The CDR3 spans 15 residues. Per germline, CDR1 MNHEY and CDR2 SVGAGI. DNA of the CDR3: TGTGCCAGCAGTTCCCCGGCCGCGGACACAGATACGCAGTATTTT. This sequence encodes CASSSPAADTDTQYF.

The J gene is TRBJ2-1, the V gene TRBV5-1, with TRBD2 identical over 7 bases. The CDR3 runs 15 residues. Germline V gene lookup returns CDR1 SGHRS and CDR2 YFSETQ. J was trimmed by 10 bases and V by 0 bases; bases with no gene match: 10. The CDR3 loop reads CASSLGEAGTSEQFF. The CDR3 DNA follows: TGCGCCAGCAGCTTGGGGGAAGCGGGAACCTCAGAGCAGTTCTTC.

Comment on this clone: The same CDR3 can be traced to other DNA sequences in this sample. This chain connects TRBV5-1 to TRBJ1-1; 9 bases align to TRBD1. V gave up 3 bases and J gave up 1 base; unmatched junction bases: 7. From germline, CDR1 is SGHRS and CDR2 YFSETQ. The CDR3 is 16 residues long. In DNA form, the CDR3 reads TGCGCCAGCAGCTGGGACGCACAGGGGGCGAACACTGAAGCTTTCTTT. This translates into CASSWDAQGANTEAFF.

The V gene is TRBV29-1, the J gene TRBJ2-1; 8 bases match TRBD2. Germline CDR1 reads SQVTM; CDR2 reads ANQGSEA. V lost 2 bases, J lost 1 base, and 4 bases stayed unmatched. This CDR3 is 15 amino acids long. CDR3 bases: TGCAGCGTTGAAACGGGAGGGCCATCCTACAATGAGCAGTTCTTC. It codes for CSVETGGPSYNEQFF.

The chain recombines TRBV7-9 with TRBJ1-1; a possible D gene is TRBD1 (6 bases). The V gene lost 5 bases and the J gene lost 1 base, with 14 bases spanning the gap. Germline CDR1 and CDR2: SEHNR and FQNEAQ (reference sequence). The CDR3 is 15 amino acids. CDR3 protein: CASSQGSGQNTEAFF. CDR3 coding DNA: TGTGCCAGCAGCCAGGGGTCGGGGCAGAACACTGAAGCTTTCTTT.

CDR3 in amino acids: CSADKNTEAFF. For the CDR3, the DNA is TGCAGTGCCGACAAGAACACTGAAGCTTTCTTT. The chain carries TRBV20-1 and TRBJ1-1, with D unresolved. V lost 6 bases, J lost 1 base, and 6 bases lay in between. Germline V gene data show CDR1 as DFQATT and CDR2 as SNEGSKA (reference sequence). The CDR3 runs to 11 residues.

CDR3 residues: CASSQEWRRSNQPQHF. The CDR3 nucleotides read TGCGCCAGCAGCCAAGAGTGGAGACGTAGCAATCAGCCCCAGCATTTT. The rearrangement joins TRBV4-1 to TRBJ1-5; D remains ambiguous. The germline V gene has CDR1 MGHRA and CDR2 YSYEKL. The V gene lost 0 bases and the J gene lost 0 bases, with 9 bases spanning the gap. The CDR3 sequence is 16 residues long.

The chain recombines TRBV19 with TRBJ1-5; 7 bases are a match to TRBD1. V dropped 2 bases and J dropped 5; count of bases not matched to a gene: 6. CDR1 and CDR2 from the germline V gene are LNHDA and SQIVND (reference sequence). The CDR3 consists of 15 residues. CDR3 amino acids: CASSIMGRGYQPQHF. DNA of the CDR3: TGTGCCAGTAGTATAATGGGCAGGGGGTATCAGCCCCAGCATTTT.

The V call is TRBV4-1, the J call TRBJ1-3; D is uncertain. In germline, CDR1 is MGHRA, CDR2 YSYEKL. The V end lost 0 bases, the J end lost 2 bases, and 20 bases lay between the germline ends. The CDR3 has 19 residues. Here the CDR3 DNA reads TGCGCCAGCAGCCAAGAGGCGGTTCGTGGAAGGCGTACTGGAAACACCATATATTTT. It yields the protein CASSQEAVRGRRTGNTIYF.

The CDR3 region is CASSLGDRGGETQYF. The DNA of the CDR3 is TGTGCCAGCAGCTTGGGGGACAGGGGAGGGGAGACCCAGTACTTC. The chain links TRBV5-6 to TRBJ2-5, with 10 positions matching TRBD1. Germline CDR1 reads SGHDT; CDR2 reads YYEEEE. The CDR3 covers 15 residues. V was pared by 0 bases and J by 5 bases, with 4 bases of the junction left unmatched.

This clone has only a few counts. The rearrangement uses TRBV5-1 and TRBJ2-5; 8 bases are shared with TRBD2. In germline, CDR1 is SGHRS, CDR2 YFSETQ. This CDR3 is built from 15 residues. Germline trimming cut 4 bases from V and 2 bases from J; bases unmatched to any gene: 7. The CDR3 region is CASSTGTREQETQYF. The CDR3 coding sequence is TGCGCCAGCAGCACCGGGACTAGGGAACAAGAGACCCAGTACTTC.

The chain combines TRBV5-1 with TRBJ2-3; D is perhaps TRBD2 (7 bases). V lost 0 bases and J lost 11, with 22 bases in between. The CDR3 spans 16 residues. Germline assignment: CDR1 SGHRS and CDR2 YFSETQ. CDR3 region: CASSLAGRGGQVRQYF. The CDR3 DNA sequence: TGCGCCAGCAGCTTGGCGGGGCGCGGGGGCCAGGTGAGGCAGTATTTT.

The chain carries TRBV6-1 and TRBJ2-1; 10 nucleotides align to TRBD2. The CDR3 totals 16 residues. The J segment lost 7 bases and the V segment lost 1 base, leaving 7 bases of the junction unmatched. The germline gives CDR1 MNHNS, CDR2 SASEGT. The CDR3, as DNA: TGTGCCAGCAGTGAAGGCCGGCTAGCGGGAGTGAATGAGCAGTTCTTC. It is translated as CASSEGRLAGVNEQFF.

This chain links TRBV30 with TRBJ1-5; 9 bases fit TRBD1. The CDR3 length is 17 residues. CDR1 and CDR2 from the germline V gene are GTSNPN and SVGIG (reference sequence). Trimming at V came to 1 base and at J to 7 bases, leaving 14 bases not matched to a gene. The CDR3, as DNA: TGTGCCTGGAGTGCCCCTCGGACAGGGGTTTCGTACCAGCCCCAGCATTTT. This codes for CAWSAPRTGVSYQPQHF.

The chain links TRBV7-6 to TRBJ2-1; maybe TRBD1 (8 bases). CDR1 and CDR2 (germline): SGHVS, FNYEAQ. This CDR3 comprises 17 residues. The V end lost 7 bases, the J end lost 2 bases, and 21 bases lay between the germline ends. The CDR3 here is CASNRGVGGPPYNEQFF. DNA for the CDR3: TGTGCCAGCAACAGGGGGGTGGGGGGGCCACCCTACAATGAGCAGTTCTTC.

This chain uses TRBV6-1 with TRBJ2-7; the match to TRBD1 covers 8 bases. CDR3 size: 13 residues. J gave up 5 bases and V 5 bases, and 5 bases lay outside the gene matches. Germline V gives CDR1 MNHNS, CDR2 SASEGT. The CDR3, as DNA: TGTGCCAGCAGTTCCTGGACAGGGAACGAGCAGTACTTC. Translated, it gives CASSSWTGNEQYF.